This TCR beta chain was sequenced during a study of shared clonotypes between healthy human individuals. The study, taken as a whole, reports: In contrast to clonotypes shared by all four donors, non-shared clonotypes had lower generation probabilities. With few donors, the genetic and exposure-history diversity represented was limited.

Using immunoSEQ multiplex PCR, the repertoire was profiled, and TCRdb retains in-frame clones only, with some absent. This repertoire shows some 700,000 clones, roughly 88% found once; its top ten account for 34%. Trimming took off 1 base at V and 1 base at J, with 4 bases between the two ends. This CDR3 has 13 residues. From germline, CDR1 is SGHDN and CDR2 FVKESK. Concerning this clone: No antigen is known for it.

Material for sequencing was memory CD8+ T cells from PBMCs. Subset noted: CD45RO+ cells pooled with CCR7-negative TemRA cells. This receptor was obtained from a man between 18 and 29 years old in good health. Some clones in this sample may be carry-over from other donors' samples. The gene calls are TRBV14 and TRBJ2-5; no definite D call. The CDR3 loop is CASSQVSQETQYF. In DNA, the CDR3 is TGTGCCAGCAGCCAAGTATCCCAAGAGACCCAGTACTTC. Complete variable domain (other parts from reference TRBV14 and TRBJ2-5): EAGVTQFPSHSVIEKGQTVTLRCDPISGHDNLYWYRRVMGKEIKFLLHFVKESKQDESGMPNNRFLAERTGGTYSTLKVQPAELEDSGVYFCASSQVSQETQYFGPGTRLLVL.